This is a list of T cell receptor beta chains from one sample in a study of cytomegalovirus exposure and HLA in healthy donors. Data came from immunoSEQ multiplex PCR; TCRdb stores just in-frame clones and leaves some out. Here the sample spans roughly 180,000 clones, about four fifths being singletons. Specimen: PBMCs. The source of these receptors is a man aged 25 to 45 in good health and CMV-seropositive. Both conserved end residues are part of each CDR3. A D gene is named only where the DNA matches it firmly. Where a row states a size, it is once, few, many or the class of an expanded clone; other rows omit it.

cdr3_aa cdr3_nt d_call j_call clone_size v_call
CASTAGGLNTGELFF TGTGCCAGCACGGCGGGAGGGCTGAACACCGGGGAGCTGTTTTTT TRBD2 TRBJ2-2 . TRBV9
CASSLTGGSGNTIYF TGTGCCAGCAGCCTAACAGGGGGCTCTGGAAACACCATATATTTT TRBD1 TRBJ1-3 . TRBV2
CASSQRGGTYEQYF TGTGCCAGCAGCCAACGCGGCGGCACCTACGAGCAGTACTTC . TRBJ2-7 . TRBV11-1
CASSPSSPETQYF TGTGCCAGCAGCCCCTCTAGTCCAGAGACCCAGTACTTC . TRBJ2-5 . TRBV5-4
CASSLGTGHYEQYF TGTGCCAGCAGCCTCGGGACAGGTCATTACGAGCAGTACTTC TRBD1 TRBJ2-7 . TRBV6-6
CASSQENRGGYGYTF TGCGCCAGCAGCCAAGAGAACCGAGGAGGGTATGGCTACACCTTC . TRBJ1-2 few TRBV4-1
CASNGQGEGTEAFF TGTGCCAGTAATGGACAGGGGGAGGGCACTGAAGCTTTCTTT TRBD1 TRBJ1-1 . TRBV19
CASSLVPRDSGNTIYF TGTGCCAGCAGCTTGGTACCCAGGGACTCTGGAAACACCATATATTTT . TRBJ1-3 . TRBV5-5
CASSLALQGNEQYF TGCGCCAGCAGCTTGGCTTTACAGGGTAACGAGCAGTACTTC . TRBJ2-7 . TRBV5-1
CASRLTGTGWNGYTF TGTGCCAGCAGGTTAACCGGGACAGGGTGGAATGGCTACACCTTC TRBD1 TRBJ1-2 . TRBV7-9
CASSLYIGQGETGANVLTF TGTGCCAGCAGCTTATATATCGGCCAGGGGGAAACTGGGGCCAACGTCCTGACTTTC TRBD1 TRBJ2-6 . TRBV7-8
CASRERTGQMGYTF TGCGCCAGCAGGGAACGGACAGGGCAGATGGGCTACACCTTC TRBD1 TRBJ1-2 . TRBV5-1
CASSPQYQSTDTQYF TGTGCCAGCAGCCCCCAGTACCAATCCACAGATACGCAGTATTTT . TRBJ2-3 few TRBV4-2
CASSTDRGPSGYTF TGTGCCAGCAGTACCGACAGGGGACCTTCTGGCTACACCTTC TRBD1 TRBJ1-2 . TRBV6-5
CASSLDSGRQGNIQYF TGTGCCAGCAGCTTAGACTCAGGGCGTCAAGGGAACATTCAGTACTTC . TRBJ2-4 . TRBV7-2
CASSESRTGELFF TGCGCCAGCAGTGAGTCCCGCACCGGGGAGCTGTTTTTT . TRBJ2-2 . TRBV10-2
CASSSYVGPLNEQYF TGTGCCAGCAGCAGTTACGTGGGGCCTTTAAACGAGCAGTACTTC . TRBJ2-7 . TRBV14
CASGGGSNYGYTF TGTGCCAGCGGAGGGGGCTCTAACTATGGCTACACCTTC TRBD1 TRBJ1-2 . TRBV9
CASSFSQDPGKSYEQYF TGTGCCAGCAGCTTTTCGCAGGACCCCGGGAAGTCCTACGAGCAGTACTTC . TRBJ2-7 . TRBV5-6
CASSLNRGDTEAFF TGTGCCAGCAGTTTGAACAGGGGGGACACTGAAGCTTTCTTT TRBD1 TRBJ1-1 once TRBV27
CASSPPRDSTEAFF TGTGCCAGCAGCCCGCCCCGGGACAGCACTGAAGCTTTCTTT TRBD1 TRBJ1-1 . TRBV7-9
CASSLGSDFVREQYF TGTGCCAGCAGCTTAGGCTCAGACTTTGTGCGGGAGCAGTACTTC . TRBJ2-7 . TRBV7-2
CASRQGVGGYTF TGTGCCAGCAGACAGGGTGTGGGTGGCTACACCTTC . TRBJ1-2 . TRBV27
CASSLVGGRTEAFF TGTGCCAGTAGTTTAGTAGGGGGACGGACTGAAGCTTTCTTT . TRBJ1-1 once TRBV19
CASTATSGSLTGELFF TGTGCCAGCACTGCGACTAGCGGGAGTCTGACCGGGGAGCTGTTTTTT TRBD2 TRBJ2-2 . TRBV2
CASSLAIGTGGDEQYF TGTGCCAGCAGCTTGGCCATTGGGACAGGGGGCGATGAGCAGTACTTC TRBD1 TRBJ2-7 . TRBV5-6
CASSQGKGMEGAIYEQYF TGCGCCAGCAGCCAAGGAAAAGGGATGGAGGGGGCCATCTACGAGCAGTACTTC . TRBJ2-7 . TRBV4-1
CASSLVAGDGRGYTF TGTGCCAGCAGCTTAGTAGCAGGGGACGGTCGTGGCTACACCTTC . TRBJ1-2 . TRBV11-3
CASSLSVSGSYEQYF TGTGCCAGCAGCTTAAGTGTCAGCGGCTCCTACGAGCAGTACTTC . TRBJ2-7 few TRBV7-9
CASSVGLAGGEYEQYF TGTGCCAGCAGCGTAGGACTAGCGGGGGGCGAGTACGAGCAGTACTTC TRBD2 TRBJ2-7 . TRBV9
CASTSWGYGELFF TGTGCCAGCACCTCCTGGGGCTACGGGGAGCTGTTTTTT . TRBJ2-2 . TRBV6-1
CASSSSGRGYEQYF TGTGCCAGCAGCTCTAGCGGGAGGGGATACGAGCAGTACTTC TRBD2 TRBJ2-7 . TRBV27
CASSVALAGATGELFF TGTGCCAGCAGCGTAGCTTTGGCGGGAGCCACCGGGGAGCTGTTTTTT TRBD2 TRBJ2-2 . TRBV9
CASGPGVAAFF TGTGCTAGTGGACCTGGAGTTGCGGCTTTCTTT . TRBJ1-1 . TRBV12-5
CASSPAGGAASEQYF TGTGCCAGCAGCCCAGCGGGAGGAGCGGCATCCGAGCAGTACTTC TRBD2 TRBJ2-7 . TRBV7-9
CASSLRKYPATNEKLFF TGTGCCAGTAGTCTGCGCAAATACCCTGCAACTAATGAAAAACTGTTTTTT . TRBJ1-4 . TRBV19
CSSSFEGGTAPYEQYF TGTTCCAGCAGCTTCGAAGGTGGGACAGCACCCTACGAGCAGTACTTC TRBD1 TRBJ2-7 . TRBV7-9
CASSFRDRDTGELFF TGTGCCAGTAGTTTCCGGGACAGGGACACCGGGGAGCTGTTTTTT TRBD1 TRBJ2-2 once TRBV19
CASSSSNEKLFF TGTGCCAGCAGCTCGTCTAATGAAAAACTGTTTTTT . TRBJ1-4 few TRBV11-3
CASSVTSANYNEQFF TGTGCCAGCAGTGTGACTAGCGCAAACTACAATGAGCAGTTCTTC TRBD2 TRBJ2-1 . TRBV6-5
CASNSGAGANQPQHF TGTGCCAGCAATTCAGGGGCGGGGGCCAATCAGCCCCAGCATTTT . TRBJ1-5 . TRBV6-1
CASSLTRGQNGELFF TGTGCCAGCAGCTTAACTCGGGGACAAAACGGGGAGCTGTTTTTT . TRBJ2-2 . TRBV7-9
CASSFNTGYGSGELFF TGTGCCAGCAGCTTTAACACAGGGTACGGAAGCGGGGAGCTGTTTTTT . TRBJ2-2 few TRBV7-8
CASGGAANTEAFF TGTGCCAGCGGAGGTGCCGCGAACACTGAAGCTTTCTTT . TRBJ1-1 few TRBV28
CASSESGGGSSGNTIYF TGTGCCAGCAGTGAAAGCGGGGGCGGCAGCTCTGGAAACACCATATATTTT . TRBJ1-3 once TRBV6-1
CASSSKAGRTDTQYF TGTGCCAGCAGCTCAAAGGCGGGGAGAACAGATACGCAGTATTTT . TRBJ2-3 . TRBV7-2
CASSYSGLPSYEQYF TGTGCCAGCAGTTACTCGGGCTTACCCTCCTACGAGCAGTACTTC . TRBJ2-7 . TRBV6-5
CAVGGPPRGNEQFF TGTGCGGTTGGCGGGCCCCCCCGGGGGAATGAGCAGTTCTTC . TRBJ2-1 once TRBV19
CASGEVRNQPQHF TGTGCCAGTGGCGAGGTACGCAATCAGCCCCAGCATTTT . TRBJ1-5 . TRBV19
CASSQRREAGNTIYF TGTGCCAGTAGTCAGAGACGGGAGGCTGGAAACACCATATATTTT . TRBJ1-3 . TRBV19
CASSAGQGSSYNEQFF TGTGCCAGCAGCGCGGGTCAGGGGAGCTCCTACAATGAGCAGTTCTTC . TRBJ2-1 . TRBV6-4
CAWSWALRDSGYTF TGTGCCTGGAGTTGGGCCCTTCGGGACTCAGGCTACACCTTC . TRBJ1-2 . TRBV30
CASSLVSPTNEQFF TGTGCCAGCAGTTTAGTGTCGCCAACTAATGAGCAGTTCTTC . TRBJ2-1 once TRBV27
CASSRPGNKNIQYF TGTGCCAGCAGCCGGCCGGGGAACAAAAACATTCAGTACTTC . TRBJ2-4 . TRBV5-6